The rows below give T cell receptor beta chains drawn from one sample of a study of T cell responses to AZD1222 COVID-19 vaccine. Assay: immunoSEQ multiplex PCR; the TCRdb copy retains only in-frame clones and omits some. Here the sample spans roughly 110,000 clones, around 90% being singletons. This material consisted of peripheral blood, taken 28 days after the second AZD1222 dose. These receptors were collected from an adult who received the AZD1222 COVID-19 vaccine. The CDR3 runs from the conserved cysteine through the conserved F or W. D genes are given only for firm matches. Expanded clones get a size class; other rows say once, few or many, or leave the size out.

size	D	V	J	CDR3	DNA
.	.	TRBV4-1	TRBJ1-2	CASSQPGKDYGYTF	TGCGCCAGCAGCCAACCCGGAAAGGACTATGGCTACACCTTC
.	TRBD1	TRBV5-1	TRBJ1-1	CASSSGQTLNTEAFF	TGCGCCAGCAGCTCGGGACAGACTCTGAACACTGAAGCTTTCTTT
.	.	TRBV30	TRBJ2-3	CAWSVPAGTPTDTQYF	TGTGCCTGGAGTGTACCGGCCGGGACTCCGACAGATACGCAGTATTTT
.	.	TRBV20-1	TRBJ1-2	CSAQDNYGYTF	TGCAGTGCCCAGGATAACTATGGCTACACCTTC
.	TRBD2	TRBV15	TRBJ2-7	CATSRSRTSGTYEQYF	TGTGCCACCAGCAGATCTCGGACTAGCGGTACCTACGAGCAGTACTTC
.	.	TRBV11-2	TRBJ2-6	CASSLEYRVTGANVLTF	TGTGCCAGCAGCTTAGAATACAGGGTGACTGGGGCCAACGTCCTGACTTTC
.	TRBD1	TRBV7-2	TRBJ2-1	CASSLNAGTGWRNEQFF	TGTGCCAGCAGCTTAAACGCCGGGACAGGTTGGAGGAATGAGCAGTTCTTC
.	TRBD1	TRBV9	TRBJ1-5	CASSVEGASNQPQHF	TGTGCCAGCAGCGTAGAGGGGGCCAGCAATCAGCCCCAGCATTTT
.	TRBD1	TRBV5-1	TRBJ2-6	CASSLGTGIRGANVLTF	TGCGCCAGCAGCTTGGGGACAGGGATCCGTGGGGCCAACGTCCTGACTTTC
.	.	TRBV2	TRBJ2-1	CASSEEVGGYNEQFF	TGTGCCAGCAGTGAGGAAGTGGGGGGCTACAATGAGCAGTTCTTC
.	.	TRBV30	TRBJ2-7	CAWSTATGEQYF	TGTGCCTGGAGTACGGCTACTGGGGAGCAGTACTTC
.	.	TRBV7-2	TRBJ2-1	CASSFTGQSSYNEQFF	TGTGCCAGCAGCTTCACGGGACAAAGCTCCTACAATGAGCAGTTCTTC
.	TRBD2	TRBV4-1	TRBJ2-1	CASSHPGLANQNEQFF	TGCGCCAGCAGCCACCCGGGACTAGCGAATCAGAATGAGCAGTTCTTC
.	TRBD1	TRBV7-2	TRBJ1-5	CASSLPQGAPGNQPQHF	TGTGCCAGCAGCTTACCCCAGGGGGCGCCGGGCAATCAGCCCCAGCATTTT
.	.	TRBV10-3	TRBJ1-2	CAIRGTVPGYTF	TGTGCCATCAGGGGGACGGTGCCTGGCTACACCTTC
.	.	TRBV6-5	TRBJ1-3	CASRILSGGADTIYF	TGTGCCAGCAGAATACTTTCAGGAGGAGCGGACACCATATATTTT
.	.	TRBV7-2	TRBJ1-1	CASSLRTIATEAFF	TGTGCCAGCAGCTTACGCACTATAGCCACTGAAGCTTTCTTT
.	.	TRBV28	TRBJ1-1	CASSFLKLQGSTEAFF	TGTGCCAGCAGTTTTCTTAAACTACAGGGATCCACTGAAGCTTTCTTT
once	TRBD2	TRBV29-1	TRBJ2-7	CSVGHNGRGSEQYF	TGCAGCGTTGGACACAACGGGAGGGGAAGTGAGCAGTACTTC
.	.	TRBV6-2/TRBV6-3	TRBJ1-5	CASSYGTDQPQHF	TGTGCCAGCAGTTACGGGACCGACCAGCCCCAGCATTTT
once	.	TRBV6-1	TRBJ2-1	CASSEDGGSYNEQFF	TGTGCCAGCAGTGAGGACGGGGGCTCCTACAATGAGCAGTTCTTC
.	.	TRBV7-2	TRBJ2-1	CASSTQQGKHGQFF	TGTGCCAGCAGCACTCAACAAGGCAAGCATGGGCAGTTCTTC
.	.	TRBV11-2	TRBJ1-2	CASSLDDFRRDGYTF	TGTGCCAGCAGCTTAGATGACTTTCGCAGAGATGGCTACACCTTC
.	.	TRBV19	TRBJ1-3	CASRLGSGNTIYF	TGTGCCAGTAGATTAGGGTCCGGAAACACCATATATTTT
.	.	TRBV4-3	TRBJ1-4	CASSQEIAGRESEKLFF	TGCGCCAGCAGCCAAGAAATAGCAGGGCGGGAGAGTGAAAAACTGTTTTTT
.	.	TRBV12-3/TRBV12-4	TRBJ2-3	CASSFGTPDTQYF	TGTGCCAGCAGTTTTGGGACCCCAGATACGCAGTATTTT
.	TRBD2	TRBV9	TRBJ2-5	CASSGRTSGRQETQYF	TGTGCCAGCAGCGGACGGACTAGCGGGAGGCAAGAGACCCAGTACTTC
.	.	TRBV6-2/TRBV6-3	TRBJ2-3	CASSYSPEGTDTQYF	TGTGCCAGCAGTTACTCGCCGGAGGGCACAGATACGCAGTATTTT
.	TRBD1	TRBV19	TRBJ1-6	CASTSGGTYNSPLHF	TGTGCCAGTACCTCAGGGGGCACCTATAATTCACCCCTCCACTTT
.	.	TRBV11-2	TRBJ2-7	CASSLDSYEQYF	TGTGCCAGCAGCTTAGATTCCTACGAGCAGTACTTC
.	.	TRBV3-1/TRBV3-2	TRBJ1-1	CASSPLRWGYTEAFF	TGTGCCAGCAGCCCTCTACGGTGGGGGTACACTGAAGCTTTCTTT
few	.	TRBV21-1	TRBJ2-7	CASSKAAEGRILEQYF	TGTGCCAGCAGCAAAGCGGCGGAGGGGCGGATTTTGGAGCAGTACTTC
.	.	TRBV11-2	TRBJ1-2	CASSLDSLWQGSNYGYTF	TGTGCCAGCAGCTTAGATTCTTTGTGGCAGGGATCTAACTATGGCTACACCTTC
once	TRBD2	TRBV5-1	TRBJ2-2	CASSGLADTGELFF	TGCGCCAGCAGCGGACTAGCGGACACCGGGGAGCTGTTTTTT
few	.	TRBV18	TRBJ1-1	CASSLQNTEAFF	TGTGCCAGCTCACTACAGAACACTGAAGCTTTCTTT
.	.	TRBV19	TRBJ2-1	CASSMRTHNEQFF	TGTGCCAGTAGCATGCGGACTCACAATGAGCAGTTCTTC
.	.	TRBV12-3/TRBV12-4	TRBJ1-2	CASTLPGQRYTF	TGTGCCAGCACTTTGCCAGGGCAGAGGTACACCTTC
.	TRBD2	TRBV24-1	TRBJ2-1	CATSDARGGAYNEQFF	TGTGCCACCAGTGATGCGCGGGGGGGGGCTTACAATGAGCAGTTCTTC
few	.	TRBV5-4	TRBJ2-3	CASSQVVAGRDTQYF	TGTGCCAGCAGTCAGGTGGTGGCTGGCCGGGATACGCAGTATTTT